This TCR beta chain was identified during a study of cytomegalovirus exposure and HLA in healthy donors. Use of 60 Vbeta and 13 Jbeta primers characterized the PCR. Repertoires were generated with immunoSEQ multiplex PCR, while TCRdb's copy carries only in-frame clones and drops some. The sample shows approximately 150,000 clones, 80% of them seen only once. This clone is a singleton in its sample. Looked up from germline, CDR1 is SGHRS and CDR2 is YFSETQ. The CDR3 sequence is 17 residues long. With V trimmed by 3 bases and J by 2 bases, 9 bases remained unmatched. Sequenced sample: PBMCs. The receptor was isolated from a woman aged 40 to 50 in good health and CMV-seronegative. V is TRBV5-1 and J is TRBJ2-1, with 9 bases aligning to TRBD2. This CDR3 is CASSSSGSGGAYNEQFF. Here the CDR3 DNA reads TGCGCCAGCAGCTCTTCGGGTAGCGGGGGAGCCTACAATGAGCAGTTCTTC.